One and the same sample provided the 15 T cell receptor beta chains below, sequenced in a study of spatial heterogeneity in lung cancer. Study-wide points: For expanded intratumoral alpha and beta TCRs, counts tracked tumor mutation counts.

Time point indicated: sample taken at primary tumor resection. TCRdb itself ran the 5' RACE reads through MiXCR, one entry per CDR3 protein. There are thousands of distinct CDR3 sequences in the sample; 14% occur only once, and over 11% lies in the top ten. The antigens these receptors bind are not known. Sample: lung tumor tissue, taken at surgery. The source of these receptors is a male donor with early-stage non-small cell lung cancer.

This clonotype was counted at least ten times. Being off target in a library aimed at alpha chains, this beta chain has a size of little meaning. The chain recombines TRBV24-1 with TRBJ2-5, with D hard to call. The germline V gene has CDR1 KGHDR and CDR2 SFDVKD. This CDR3 region has 15 residues. V dropped 5 bases and J dropped 3 bases, with 15 bases sitting between them. CDR3 loop: CATSVGSAAKETQYF. DNA for the CDR3: TGTGCCACCAGTGTCGGCTCTGCGGCAAAAGAGACCCAGTACTTC.

This clonotype was seen at least ten times. Within a library made for alpha chains, this beta chain is off target, and its count is uninformative. The chain is built from TRBV7-2 and TRBJ1-6; 7 nucleotides agree with TRBD1. Germline loops: CDR1 SGHTA, CDR2 FQGNSA. CDR3 length: 16 amino acids. Trimming removed 5 bases from V and 5 bases from J; junction bases left unmatched: 9. The CDR3 DNA follows: TGTGCCAGCAGCGTAGACGGGACAGCACATAATTCACCCCTCCACTTT. Translating gives CASSVDGTAHNSPLHF.

In this sample, this clonotype turned up many times. Since the library was made to target alpha chains, this beta chain is a stray read and its abundance is not meaningful. The chain couples TRBV18 to TRBJ2-1, with 9 bases that match TRBD1. This CDR3 contains 15 residues. Trimming took 3 bases from V and 7 from J; bases not matched to a gene: 7. The germline V gene has CDR1 KGHSH and CDR2 LQKENI. In DNA, the CDR3 is TGTGCCAGCTCACCCCGGACAGGGGACGAAAATGAGCAGTTCTTC. Amino acids: CASSPRTGDENEQFF.

This clonotype was found many times. This beta chain came through as a stray read in a library set up for alpha chains, and its size says little. The chain uses TRBV7-9 and TRBJ2-5, with 10 bases that match TRBD1. Per the germline V gene, CDR1 is SEHNR and CDR2 is FQNEAQ (reference sequence). The junction had 8 bases not matched to a gene; V was cut back by 3 bases and J by 4 bases. There are 16 residues in the CDR3. The CDR3 DNA reads as TGTGCCAGCAGCTTCGCCGGGACAGGGGCTGGAGAGACCCAGTACTTC. Translation gives CASSFAGTGAGETQYF.

This clonotype was observed many times. This beta chain turned up in a library designed for alpha chains; as an off-target read, its abundance says little. The chain is built from TRBV20-1 and TRBJ2-7, with D possibly called TRBD1 or TRBD2 (5 bases each). Between the trimmed V and J ends, which lost 2 bases and 7 bases, there was a span of 18 bases. This CDR3 is 14 amino acids long. Germline V gene sequence: CDR1 DFQATT, CDR2 SNEGSKA (reference sequence). The chain's CDR3 is CSARSGTGPMEQYF. CDR3 DNA: TGCAGTGCTAGATCGGGGACGGGACCTATGGAGCAGTACTTC.

This clonotype occurred many times. For a library built for alpha chains, this beta chain is a stray read; little rests on its size. The chain couples TRBV7-3 to TRBJ2-5; TRBD2 might be the D (6 bases). The germline V gene has CDR1 SGHTA and CDR2 FQGTGA. The CDR3 loop spans 15 amino acids. Trimming stripped 2 bases from V and 3 bases from J, with 13 bases between. CDR3 sequence (DNA): TGTGCCAGCAGCTTAGGGGGGTACCGCGAAGAGACCCAGTACTTC. Amino acids: CASSLGGYREETQYF. Variable domain in full (rest from reference TRBV7-3 and TRBJ2-5): GAGVSQTPSNKVTEKGKYVELRCDPISGHTALYWYRQSLGQGPEFLIYFQGTGAADDSGLPNDRFFAVRPEGSVSTLKIQRTERGDSAVYLCASSLGGYREETQYFGPGTRLLVL.

This clonotype has ten or more counts. This beta chain turned up in a library designed for alpha chains; as an off-target read, its abundance says little. The chain couples TRBV18 to TRBJ2-5; TRBD2 might be the D (6 bases). V gave up 6 bases and J gave up 3 bases, with 14 bases separating them. CDR3 length: 14 amino acids. In germline, CDR1 is KGHSH, CDR2 LQKENI. CDR3 loop: CASSRGVTEETQYF. CDR3 bases: TGTGCCAGCTCGCGGGGAGTTACTGAAGAGACCCAGTACTTC.

This clonotype was seen many times. This beta chain came through as a stray read in a library set up for alpha chains, and its size says little. V usage is TRBV2 and J usage is TRBJ2-1; the D is unclear. V lost 6 bases, J lost 3 bases, and 6 bases lay in between. CDR1 SNHLY and CDR2 FYNNEI come from the germline V gene. This CDR3 has 12 amino acids. CDR3 sequence: CASSDFYNEQFF. CDR3 nucleotides: TGTGCCAGCAGCGATTTCTACAATGAGCAGTTCTTC.

Relative to its sample, this clonotype is medium-sized. This beta chain is an off-target read within a library intended for alpha chains, so its frequency means little. The genes are TRBV3-1 and TRBJ2-3; D is possibly TRBD1 (5 bases). V lost 6 bases to trimming and J lost 4 bases, with 14 bases between them. The CDR3 has 14 amino acids. Germline assignment: CDR1 LGHDT and CDR2 YNNKEL (reference sequence). The CDR3 spells CASRTEPTSDTQYF. The CDR3 DNA is TGTGCCAGCAGGACAGAACCGACCTCAGATACGCAGTATTTT.

This clonotype was observed at least ten times. The library was designed around alpha chains, so this beta chain is a stray read whose abundance carries little weight. The V call is TRBV10-2, the J call TRBJ1-6; D may be TRBD1 (6 bases). CDR3 size: 14 residues. Germline assignment: CDR1 WSHSY and CDR2 SAAADI. Trimming shortened V by 2 bases and J by 6 bases, and 8 bases separated the two germline ends. CDR3 nucleotide sequence: TGCGCCAGCAGTGAGAAGGGGGGTAATTCACCCCTCCACTTT. Translating it yields CASSEKGGNSPLHF.

This clonotype was observed at least ten times. For a library built for alpha chains, this beta chain is a stray read; little rests on its size. CDR3 nucleotides: TGTGCCAGCTCCTTGTGGGGTGGGGCCAAAAACATTCAGTACTTC. Translated, it gives CASSLWGGAKNIQYF. The chain has TRBV13 and TRBJ2-4; no definite D call. Trimming pared 8 bases from V and 1 base from J, leaving 15 bases between. The CDR3 is made up of 15 amino acids. Germline V gene data show CDR1 as PRHDT and CDR2 as FYEKMQ (reference sequence).

This clonotype appeared a single time. A library prepared for alpha chains yielded this beta chain as an off-target read; its size is of little meaning. The chain carries TRBV12-3 or TRBV12-4 and TRBJ2-2; D is possibly TRBD1 (5 bases). Trimming stripped 3 bases from V and 2 bases from J, with 10 bases between. The length of the CDR3 is 15 residues. The DNA of the CDR3 is TGTGCCAGCAGTTTTGGCCAGGGTAACACCGGGGAGCTGTTTTTT. This translates into CASSFGQGNTGELFF.

This clonotype was counted ten times or more. Being off target in a library aimed at alpha chains, this beta chain has a size of little meaning. DNA for the CDR3: TGTGCCAGCAGCGTACGCATCGAAGGGAGGGTAAATGAGCAGTTCTTC. Amino acids: CASSVRIEGRVNEQFF. The chain carries TRBV9 and TRBJ2-1; the match to TRBD2 covers 7 bases. Germline lookup yields CDR1 SGDLS and CDR2 YYNGEE. This CDR3 has 16 amino acids. Trimming removed 1 base from V and 7 bases from J; junction bases left unmatched: 11.

A few counts support this clonotype. Since the library was made to target alpha chains, this beta chain is a stray read and its abundance is not meaningful. The rearrangement uses TRBV29-1 and TRBJ2-1; 9 positions agree with TRBD2. V lost 7 bases, J lost 8 bases, and 15 bases stayed unmatched. The CDR3 has 15 amino acids. Germline V gene data show CDR1 as SQVTM and CDR2 as ANQGSEA. Here the CDR3 reads CSGGSGRTGHYEQFF. For the CDR3, the DNA is TGCAGCGGGGGCAGCGGGAGGACTGGGCATTATGAGCAGTTCTTC.

In its sample, this clonotype ranks as medium-sized (0.01 to 0.1%). The library was prepared for alpha chains; this beta chain is a stray read, so its frequency means little. The V and J genes are TRBV6-2 or TRBV6-3 and TRBJ1-2; a possible D gene is TRBD1 (5 bases). The CDR3 totals 18 residues. The germline V and J ends were trimmed by 2 bases and 4 bases, with 23 bases remaining between them. Per the germline V gene, CDR1 is MNHEY and CDR2 is SVGEGT. The CDR3 sequence: CASSYPRGPTGGGYGYTF. CDR3 bases: TGTGCCAGCAGTTACCCGAGGGGTCCCACCGGAGGCGGCTATGGCTACACCTTC.